This T cell receptor (beta chain) is from a study of cytomegalovirus exposure and HLA in healthy donors (dated by TCRdb to the late 2010s). Background on the whole study: An earlier analysis of several hundred of the donors reported about 250 Gb of sequence data and around 110 million unique TCR beta sequences from approximately 180 million T cells. In a later genetic analysis, genome-wide SNP genotypes for about three fifths of the roughly 670 donors were used, and that subset was treated as a discovery cohort. HLA typing included class I and class II loci at four-digit resolution. About 280 gigabases of sequencing data and roughly 90 million unique TCR sequences were included in an early release covering about 600 HLA-typed donors. All discovery cohort repertoires had been generated on a single sequencing platform. Donor age, sex, ethnicity and CMV serostatus were compiled alongside the repertoire data. The study profiled the T cell repertoires of hundreds of subjects by immunosequencing and related them to cytomegalovirus serostatus. Of the 300 to 400 genotyped donors, 81% fell in the genetic ancestry cluster associated with self-reported Caucasian donors. To decide whether each TCR beta V gene segment behaved as functional or pseudogenic, an earlier analysis of some 570 of the donors relied on high-throughput TCR beta sequencing. The study combined high-throughput TCR immunosequencing, statistical association of individual TCRs with disease status, and machine learning to predict cytomegalovirus infection status. On average, approximately 250,000 unique TCR beta nucleotide sequences were sequenced per donor among 300 to 500 genotyped donors of the cohort, with approximately 18% of those sequences being non-productive. Along with the roughly 700-subject first cohort, a separate validation cohort of over a hundred different subjects was used. Rather than drawing on any new phenotypic data, the later analysis identified candidate immune exposures from TCR beta sequences and the way those sequences occurred across donors. Because of strong linkage in the cohort, a few DR-DQ haplotypes were treated as single units for association and clustering. Typing coverage varied by locus: roughly 629-630 donors for A, B, C, DRB1 and DQB1; roughly 500 for DQA1; 600 to 610 for DPA1; 450 to 480 for DPB1. The study was designed to test whether signatures of past pathogen exposure could be identified by cataloging public T cell receptors. To study patterns of TCR occurrence, a later analysis re-analyzed previously published TCR beta repertoires from 700 or so donors and added high-resolution HLA genotyping. The study at large found these results: In the study, some 160 TCR beta chains were listed as associated with cytomegalovirus. In a later genetic analysis, fewer N-insertions in productive TCRs were reported among donors in an Asian-associated ancestry cluster than the approximately 670-donor mean. A later analysis associated about 17,000 TCR beta sequences with specific HLA alleles at a false discovery rate of 0.05. A few of the identified cytomegalovirus-associated TCR beta chains were confirmed in vitro to be specific for cytomegalovirus antigens. In a later analysis, most CMV-associated TCR beta chains were found to appear HLA-restricted, with HLA associations seemingly driven largely by CMV exposure. Because some donors lacked HLA typing at each locus, the association tests relied only on the typed subset. The authors suggested that the approach could potentially be generalized to other disease states and immunological phenotypes. A further reported finding was that TCR beta sequences accurately predicted the HLA-A and HLA-B alleles for most subjects in the first cohort. When HLA alleles, especially DR and DQ, strongly co-occurred, attributing TCR associations to individual alleles was difficult. Some IMGT-functional V segments, including TRBV6-2 and TRBV6-3, could not be told apart with the 87-base-pair reads, so those segments were excluded. In a later analysis, the rate of TCR association differed among HLA loci, with DRB1 alleles having the most associated TCRs and HLA-C alleles having the fewest. Some 16 rarely observed V segments, including chromosome 9 orphons, were excluded from the earlier analysis of approximately 500 of the donors because counts were too low. A cluster of highly shared sequence variants was judged likely to represent a technical artifact of the sequencing pipeline. The presence/absence analyses assumed that sequencing depth was roughly uniform across donors, and that assumption may not be true. Compared with equally common non-associated chains, HLA-associated TCR beta chains in a later analysis were more clonally expanded and had lower generation probabilities. Linkage disequilibrium might explain the correlated functional status among segregating V segments, but an unknown experimental factor could not be ruled out. The classifier was reported to diagnose cytomegalovirus status with high specificity and sensitivity in both the original cohort and the validation cohort. An earlier analysis of 450 to 750 of the donors showed that most TCR beta V segments appeared in productive rearrangements either about 87% or about 30% of the time, which broadly matched IMGT annotations. This cohort had only TCR beta chains sequenced, and the lack of alpha or paired-chain data limited which features could be detected. Most TCR sequences were observed very rarely across donors, whereas some public TCRs were present in many individuals. A later analysis reported that several top co-occurrence clusters appeared linked to parvovirus B19, influenza, CMV and Epstein-Barr virus. V-gene and J-gene trimming of TCR beta chains was associated with a missense DCLRE1C variant in a later genetic analysis, and the association was replicated in an independent cohort. Immune exposure information for the cohort was limited to CMV serostatus.

The cohort was made up of about 670 healthy bone marrow donors. At the time of sampling, all cohort members were nominally healthy, though unrecorded immune exposures were likely present. The donor tested CMV seropositive, placing the donor among the 250 to 350 seropositive members of the cohort. Every donor gave a peripheral blood sample, and the peripheral blood mononuclear cells from that sample were used for TCR beta sequencing. The Qiagen DNeasy Blood Extraction Kit was used to extract genomic DNA from the blood cell samples. The CDR3 numbers 17 residues from cysteine through phenylalanine. Only CDR3 DNA is held: 51 bases, read in frame from base 1. From the germline V gene (reference sequence), CDR1 is LNHDA and CDR2 is SQIVND. Germline trimming: 5 bases from V, 5 bases from J; junction bases outside gene matches: 14. Library preparation was by the immunoSEQ multiplex PCR assay. For the multiplex PCR, a mixture combining 60 forward primers for TCR Vbeta segments and 13 reverse primers for TCR Jbeta segments was used. Amplification of the CDR3 region of rearranged TCR beta genes was performed with a multiplex PCR assay on genomic DNA. Amplified TCR beta libraries were sequenced as 87-base-pair reads on the Illumina HiSeq System. Per the original workflow: In a later analysis, tens of millions of unique TCR beta chains were counted across the 500 to 850 repertoires, and around 10 million of these chains were shared by at least two donors. Raw reads were error-corrected and collapsed into unique sequences by a nearest-neighbor algorithm in which closely related sequences were merged to remove PCR and sequencing errors. Alignment of CDR3 sequences to IMGT reference sequences was used to assign V, D and J gene segments. For a sequence to be retained, a match of at least six nucleotides was required to both a V gene segment and a J gene segment. A rearrangement counted as productive if the CDR3 had no stop codons and remained in frame with V and J, and every other rearrangement counted as non-productive. CDR3 was defined by IMGT convention, running from the second conserved V-encoded cysteine to the conserved J-encoded phenylalanine. The earlier analysis of approximately 590 of the donors excluded any sequence lacking an unambiguous match to a single V gene segment. In an earlier analysis of approximately 550 of the donors, V segments were called functional above 56.7% productive rearrangements and were called segregating when the between-donor standard deviation exceeded 5%. A statistical classification framework was developed to diagnose cytomegalovirus status using the catalog of TCR beta chain sequences. In a later analysis, TCR nucleotide sequences were compared against IMGT/GENE-DB human TR gene sequences so that V and J genes could be assigned. In a later analysis, CDR3 sequences and most-parsimonious VDJ recombination scenarios were assigned using the TCRdist pipeline. In a later analysis, each TCR beta chain was defined by its CDR3 amino acid sequence together with its V-gene family, and reads lacking a unique V-gene family were excluded. A later analysis removed over 500 highly shared, low-generation-probability nucleotide sequences to deal with suspected cross-contamination and a sequencing artifact. In a later analysis, a clonal expansion index for each public chain was calculated from normalized within-repertoire ranks of inferred template counts. Generation probabilities in a later analysis came from a VDJ recombination model fitted to out-of-frame rearrangements, and those results were checked against IGoR. Hypergeometric tests were used in a later analysis to score TCR-TCR, TCR-HLA and TCR-CMV co-occurrence, with a repertoire-size bias correction applied to the TCR pairs. In a later analysis, false discovery rates were estimated by permuting HLA or CMV assignments 20 times. In a later analysis, co-occurring TCRs were grouped with DBSCAN, and TCRdist sequence similarity was added when clustering was performed within HLA-allele-positive subsets. For co-occurrence clustering, repertoires with fewer than 30,000 or more than 120,000 public chains were excluded, along with several repertoires with anomalous nucleotide sharing. The clones in this table, taken by TCRdb from immuneACCESS, are in-frame only. Not every clone is retained; where verified, under half of the shortfall comes from an unresolved V gene, and the cause of the rest is unknown. The DNA gave D and trimming, while V, J and clone size come from that table. The sample includes roughly 180,000 clones, with 80% to 90% observed a single time. The top ten clonotypes cover around a tenth of the sample.

Details on this clone: What antigen it recognizes has not been identified. Per-nucleotide qualities are absent, and no much larger clonotype sits a single base away.

The TCR originated in a man between 18 and 29 years old in good health and CMV-seropositive. Specimen: PBMCs. The sequence is built from TRBV19 and TRBJ2-1; TRBD2 aligns with 8 central bases. The CDR3 amino acid sequence is: CASSPPWGRGADNEQFF. At the DNA level, the sequence is TGTGCCAGTAGTCCTCCCTGGGGGCGGGGGGCCGACAATGAGCAGTTCTTC.